A selection of T cell receptor beta chains follows, all from one sample in a study of blood T cell repertoires in COVID-19. The method was immunoSEQ multiplex PCR; TCRdb's version includes in-frame clones alone and lacks a portion of them. The table includes roughly 200,000 clones, approximately 90% detected once. Sequenced sample: PBMCs or T cells enriched from blood (not recorded which). These receptors originate from a woman aged 40-49 years in a cohort exposed to, infected with or recovered from COVID-19 (not recorded which). Both conserved end residues are part of each CDR3. A D gene is named only where the DNA matches it firmly. Size tells how often a clone was seen (once, few, many) or the class of an expanded clone, and some rows leave it out.

TRBJ1-6	-	TRBD1	TRBV5-4	TGTGCCAGCAGCTTGGCCTCCCGCACAGGGGCTAATTCACCCCTCCACTTT	CASSLASRTGANSPLHF
TRBJ2-7	-	TRBD1	TRBV4-1	TGCGCCAGCAGACAGGGGGGAGACGAGCAGTACTTC	CASRQGGDEQYF
TRBJ1-2	-	TRBD1	TRBV19	TGTGCCAGTAGTATCCCGGAGACAGGGTGGTCTGGCTACACCTTC	CASSIPETGWSGYTF
TRBJ1-2	-	-	TRBV6-5	TGTGCCAGCAGTAGCCGTAATGGCTACACCTTC	CASSSRNGYTF
TRBJ2-7	once	-	TRBV6-2/TRBV6-3	TGTGCCAGCAGTTACGGGGAGGCTTTGGAGCAGTACTTC	CASSYGEALEQYF
TRBJ1-5	-	-	TRBV6-5	TGTGCCAGCTGTACAGGCGGGGGGGGCAATCAGCCCCAGCATTTT	CASCTGGGGNQPQHF
TRBJ1-2	-	-	TRBV9	TGTGCCAGCAGCGGGGCGGGGGGAGTCTATGGCTACACCTTC	CASSGAGGVYGYTF
TRBJ2-2	-	-	TRBV12-3/TRBV12-4	TGTGCCAGCAGTTTTAGGGAGAAGGCGTTTTTT	CASSFREKAFF
TRBJ1-5	-	-	TRBV19	TGTGCCAGTAGTATCCCTGAGGCCGGCCACCAGCCCCAGCATTTT	CASSIPEAGHQPQHF
TRBJ2-2	-	-	TRBV9	TGTGCCAGCAGCGTAGTGCAGGGAAGGGAGCTGTTTTTT	CASSVVQGRELFF
TRBJ1-2	-	-	TRBV27	TGTGCCAGCAGTCCCTTCGCAGGGCAGGATAACTATGGCTACACCTTC	CASSPFAGQDNYGYTF
TRBJ2-7	-	TRBD2	TRBV11-3	TGTGCCAGCAGCCGGGGACTAGCGGGAGTTTCATACGAGCAGTACTTC	CASSRGLAGVSYEQYF
TRBJ2-7	-	-	TRBV4-1	TGCGCCAGCAGCCAAGTGGCGGCAGGGATTTCCTACGAGCAGTACTTC	CASSQVAAGISYEQYF
TRBJ1-1	-	TRBD1	TRBV11-2	TGTGCCAGCAGCTCACGAGACAGGGGGCATACTGAAGCTTTCTTT	CASSSRDRGHTEAFF
TRBJ2-2	once	TRBD2	TRBV3-1/TRBV3-2	TGTGCCAGCCGCCCGGCCCCCGTCCTAGAGCGGGGGGGCCGAGCCGGGGAGCTGTTTTTT	CASRPAPVLERGGRAGELFF
TRBJ1-2	-	-	TRBV6-2/TRBV6-3	TGTGCCAGCAGCCAAGGCGGGGTTAGGAGCTACACCTTC	CASSQGGVRSYTF
TRBJ2-1	few	TRBD1	TRBV5-1	TGCGCCAGCAGCTTGGGGCAGGGGGAATGGAATGAGCAGTTCTTC	CASSLGQGEWNEQFF
TRBJ1-2	-	-	TRBV10-2	TGCGCCAGCAGTCACCGAGGTGCCGGCTATGGCTACACCTTC	CASSHRGAGYGYTF
TRBJ2-5	-	-	TRBV3-1/TRBV3-2	TGTGCCAGCAGCCCGGAGGGGGAGACCCAGTACTTC	CASSPEGETQYF
TRBJ2-7	-	TRBD1	TRBV6-5	TGTGCCAGCAGTTACTATTTGGGACAGGAGTCCTACGAGCAGTACTTC	CASSYYLGQESYEQYF
TRBJ1-4	-	-	TRBV7-2	TGTGCCAGCAGAGCCCGGGGGGGAACTAATGAAAAACTGTTTTTT	CASRARGGTNEKLFF
TRBJ2-5	-	TRBD1	TRBV15	TGTGCCACCAGCAGAGCGACAGGGGCTATGGGGGAGACCCAGTACTTC	CATSRATGAMGETQYF
TRBJ1-3	-	TRBD1	TRBV6-1	TGTGCCAGCAGCACGGACAGGGGTGGAAACACCATATATTTT	CASSTDRGGNTIYF
TRBJ2-1	-	-	TRBV3-1/TRBV3-2	TGTGCCAGCAGCCACTCTCGCCGGGGAAGCTCCTACAATGAGCAGTTCTTC	CASSHSRRGSSYNEQFF
TRBJ1-2	once	TRBD1	TRBV6-6	TGTGCCAGCGGGGACCGGGACAGAAACCCCTATGGCTACACCTTC	CASGDRDRNPYGYTF
TRBJ1-2	-	-	TRBV12-3/TRBV12-4	TGTGCCAGCAGTTTGGACACCTATGGCTACACCTTC	CASSLDTYGYTF
TRBJ2-5	-	-	TRBV21-1	TGTGCCAGCAGCAAACCCGGACAGGGACAAGTGGGGCGGCAAGAGACCCAGTACTTC	CASSKPGQGQVGRQETQYF
TRBJ1-2	once	-	TRBV10-3	TGTGCCATCGGCGTAGACAGCGTAACTGGCTACACCTTC	CAIGVDSVTGYTF
TRBJ1-3	few	TRBD1	TRBV19	TGTGCCAGTAGTGCCTCGACAGGGGGAAACACCATATATTTT	CASSASTGGNTIYF
TRBJ2-5	-	TRBD1	TRBV14	TGTGCCAGCAGCCAAGATAGAGGGACAGGGATATTTGAGACCCAGTACTTC	CASSQDRGTGIFETQYF
TRBJ1-1	-	TRBD1	TRBV5-5	TGTGCCAGCAGCTCGTGGACAGGGGGGAACACTGAAGCTTTCTTT	CASSSWTGGNTEAFF
TRBJ1-1	-	-	TRBV28	TGTGCCAGCAGTTTGGACAGCATCACTGAAGCTTTCTTT	CASSLDSITEAFF
TRBJ1-2	-	TRBD1	TRBV5-1	TGCGCCAGCAGCTTTAGGACAGGGGGAGCCGATGGCTACACCTTC	CASSFRTGGADGYTF
TRBJ2-3	-	-	TRBV7-2	TGTGCCAGCAGCACACGCCGCACAGATACGCAGTATTTT	CASSTRRTDTQYF
TRBJ2-3	-	TRBD2	TRBV5-4	TGTGCCAGCAGCTCACGGACTAGCGGGGGGTCCGTAGATACGCAGTATTTT	CASSSRTSGGSVDTQYF
TRBJ1-2	-	-	TRBV7-2	TGTGCCAGCAGCTTCCCAGGGCGCTATGGCTACACCTTC	CASSFPGRYGYTF
TRBJ2-1	-	TRBD2	TRBV5-1	TGCGCCAGCAGCTTAAACCGGGGACTAGCGGGAGAGAATGAGCAGTTCTTC	CASSLNRGLAGENEQFF
TRBJ2-3	-	TRBD2	TRBV7-2	TGTGCCAGCAGCTTACAAGCGGGAGGCCTGCTAGATACGCAGTATTTT	CASSLQAGGLLDTQYF
TRBJ2-5	few	TRBD2	TRBV11-2	TGTGCCAGCAGCTTAAATCGGGGACTAGCGGGGGGGGCCCAGTACTTC	CASSLNRGLAGGAQYF
TRBJ2-7	-	-	TRBV6-2/TRBV6-3	TGTGCCAGCAGTTACTCCGTCTCCTACGAGCAGTACTTC	CASSYSVSYEQYF
TRBJ2-7	-	-	TRBV4-1	TGCGCCAGCAGCCAACGCGGGACAGCGAGCTCCTACGAGCAGTACTTC	CASSQRGTASSYEQYF
TRBJ1-2	once	TRBD1	TRBV7-9	TGTGCCAGCAGCACCGGGACAGGGCCCTATGGCTACACCTTC	CASSTGTGPYGYTF
TRBJ2-3	-	-	TRBV21-1	TGTGCCAGCAACCCCATTGGGCGGGGGGGTAGCACAGATACGCAGTATTTT	CASNPIGRGGSTDTQYF
TRBJ2-5	-	TRBD1	TRBV19	TGTGCCAGTAGCCCCCAGGGGGCTCGGGAGACCCAGTACTTC	CASSPQGARETQYF
TRBJ2-7	-	-	TRBV3-1/TRBV3-2	TGTGCCAGCAGCCAAGATCTAGTCAGTAGAGAGCAGTACTTC	CASSQDLVSREQYF
TRBJ1-1	-	-	TRBV9	TGTGCCAGCAGCCCCCTAACAGGGACTATGAACACTGAAGCTTTCTTT	CASSPLTGTMNTEAFF